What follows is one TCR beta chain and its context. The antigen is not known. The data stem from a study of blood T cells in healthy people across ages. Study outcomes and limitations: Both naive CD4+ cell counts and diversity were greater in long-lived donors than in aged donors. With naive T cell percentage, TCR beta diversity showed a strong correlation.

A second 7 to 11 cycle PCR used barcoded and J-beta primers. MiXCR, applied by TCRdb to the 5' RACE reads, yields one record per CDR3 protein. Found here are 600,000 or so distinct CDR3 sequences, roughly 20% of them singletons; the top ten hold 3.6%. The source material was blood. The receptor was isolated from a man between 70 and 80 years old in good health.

CDR3 sequence: CASSRGRPTYNEQFF. The CDR3 DNA is TGTGCCAGCAGCCGCGGGAGGCCCACCTACAATGAGCAGTTCTTC. The V gene is TRBV3-1, the J gene TRBJ2-1; 8 bases line up with TRBD2. V lost 4 bases to trimming and J lost 2 bases; unmatched junction nucleotides: 4. The CDR3 contains 15 residues. Germline V CDR1 and CDR2: LGHDT, YNNKEL (reference sequence).